Listed below are T cell receptor beta chains from one sample, sequenced in a study of beta chain features in type 1 diabetes. Method: immunoSEQ multiplex PCR; TCRdb's copy keeps in-frame clones and lacks some. The sample contains around 280,000 clones, approximately 16% of which appear only once. Sequenced sample: naive CD4+ T cells from blood. The receptor set was obtained from a man younger than 30 with type 1 diabetes. The CDR3 runs from the conserved cysteine through the conserved F or W. A D gene is named only where the DNA matches it firmly. A clone size is listed for some rows: how often the clone was seen (once, few, many), or a class if it is expanded.

TRBJ2-5 | TRBV5-1 | - | - | CASSSQGFQETQYF | TGCGCCAGCAGCTCACAGGGCTTCCAAGAGACCCAGTACTTC
TRBJ2-5 | TRBV29-1 | - | few | CSVELDDQETQYF | TGCAGCGTGGAACTAGATGATCAAGAGACCCAGTACTTC
TRBJ2-3 | TRBV28 | - | - | CASRLMGDTQYF | TGTGCCAGCCGACTGATGGGAGATACGCAGTATTTT
TRBJ1-5 | TRBV19 | - | few | CASSLSQGRQPQHF | TGTGCCAGTAGCTTGAGTCAGGGTAGGCAGCCCCAGCATTTT
TRBJ1-2 | TRBV5-1 | - | few | CASSLLQGSYGYTF | TGCGCCAGCAGCTTATTACAGGGAAGTTATGGCTACACCTTC
TRBJ1-2 | TRBV7-2 | TRBD1 | - | CASRSQGQGGYGYTF | TGTGCCAGCAGGTCTCAAGGACAGGGGGGCTATGGCTACACCTTC
TRBJ2-7 | TRBV28 | TRBD2 | few | CASRLNLGGDYEQYF | TGTGCCAGCAGATTAAACCTGGGAGGGGACTACGAGCAGTACTTC
TRBJ2-7 | TRBV28 | TRBD1 | once | CASSSTGTGSEQYF | TGTGCCAGCAGTTCGACCGGGACAGGTAGCGAGCAGTACTTC
TRBJ2-4 | TRBV10-2 | TRBD1 | few | CASRGTANIQYF | TGCGCCAGCAGGGGGACAGCGAACATTCAGTACTTC
TRBJ2-1 | TRBV11-2 | TRBD1 | - | CASSWDRGSYNEQFF | TGTGCCAGCAGCTGGGACAGGGGCTCCTACAATGAGCAGTTCTTC